This is a list of T cell receptor beta chains from one sample in a study of blood T cell repertoires in COVID-19. The protocol was immunoSEQ multiplex PCR, while the TCRdb copy is restricted to in-frame clones and leaves out a portion. The table records under 200,000 clones, over 80% of them present only once. The sequenced material came from PBMCs or T cells enriched from blood (not recorded which). Receptors originate from a woman between 55 and 75 years old who had recovered from COVID-19. Both conserved end residues are part of each CDR3. The order of the fields is J gene, clone size, V gene, D gene, CDR3 protein, CDR3 DNA. D genes are given only for firm matches. Only some rows state a clone size, as once, few, many or a class for expanded clones.

TRBJ2-2,-,TRBV11-3,-,CASSPLYGGELFF,TGTGCCAGCAGCCCTCTCTACGGCGGGGAGCTGTTTTTT
TRBJ2-5,-,TRBV24-1,TRBD1,CATGDRVQETQYF,TGTGCCACCGGGGACAGAGTCCAGGAGACCCAGTACTTC
TRBJ1-1,-,TRBV4-1,-,CASSQVPSSIGTEAFF,TGCGCCAGCAGCCAAGTTCCATCGTCCATCGGCACTGAAGCTTTCTTT
TRBJ1-3,-,TRBV5-1,-,CASSLAPGADTIYF,TGCGCCAGCAGCTTGGCCCCAGGGGCCGACACCATATATTTT
TRBJ2-2,-,TRBV7-9,-,CASSLGLAAVTGELFF,TGTGCCAGCAGCTTAGGCCTAGCAGCCGTCACCGGGGAGCTGTTTTTT
TRBJ1-3,-,TRBV18,TRBD1,CASSTRTGGTGNTIYF,TGTGCCAGCTCAACACGGACAGGGGGCACTGGAAACACCATATATTTT
TRBJ2-3,-,TRBV19,-,CASSFTGRGTDTQYF,TGTGCCAGTAGCTTTACAGGGAGAGGGACAGATACGCAGTATTTT
TRBJ1-1,-,TRBV5-1,-,CASSLVGGEAFF,TGCGCCAGCAGCTTGGTTGGCGGTGAAGCTTTCTTT
TRBJ2-1,-,TRBV5-1,-,CASSVNTGTSYNEQFF,TGCGCCAGCAGCGTAAATACCGGGACTTCCTACAATGAGCAGTTCTTC
TRBJ2-2,-,TRBV19,TRBD2,CASSGGAIPTGELFF,TGTGCCAGTAGCGGGGGGGCTATCCCGACCGGGGAGCTGTTTTTT
TRBJ2-3,-,TRBV5-1,-,CASSLARGGMQYF,TGCGCCAGCAGCTTGGCTCGTGGGGGGATGCAGTATTTT
TRBJ2-1,-,TRBV7-7,-,CASSLGTYNEQFF,TGTGCTAGCAGCTTAGGCACTTACAATGAGCAGTTCTTC
TRBJ2-7,-,TRBV27,TRBD1,CASSRLTGAVGEQYF,TGTGCCAGCAGTCGTTTGACAGGGGCGGTGGGGGAGCAGTACTTC
TRBJ2-3,-,TRBV5-1,-,CASSLAGGFADTQYF,TGCGCCAGCAGCTTGGCAGGAGGGTTCGCAGATACGCAGTATTTT
TRBJ1-4,-,TRBV7-9,TRBD1,CASSLGDSIATNEKLFF,TGTGCCAGCAGCTTAGGGGACAGCATTGCAACTAATGAAAAACTGTTTTTT
TRBJ2-1,-,TRBV29-1,-,CSVIGRFDNEQFF,TGCAGCGTAATAGGGAGGTTCGACAATGAGCAGTTCTTC
TRBJ2-1,once,TRBV5-6,TRBD2,CASTYSRPSGDNEQFF,TGTGCCAGCACCTACTCTCGGCCTAGCGGAGACAATGAGCAGTTCTTC
TRBJ2-5,-,TRBV7-9,-,CASSSRGLRSAETQYF,TGTGCCAGCAGCTCCAGGGGCCTGAGGTCGGCAGAGACCCAGTACTTC
TRBJ2-1,-,TRBV5-4,TRBD2,CASSQIGTSGRNEQFF,TGTGCCAGCAGCCAAATAGGGACTAGCGGGAGAAATGAGCAGTTCTTC
TRBJ2-7,-,TRBV27,TRBD1,CASSTPGQSSYEQYF,TGTGCCAGCAGCACGCCGGGACAGAGCTCCTACGAGCAGTACTTC
TRBJ1-1,once,TRBV3-1/TRBV3-2,-,CASSYYPGGAEAFF,TGTGCCAGCAGCTACTACCCCGGGGGGGCTGAAGCTTTCTTT
TRBJ2-5,-,TRBV11-2,-,CASSPLTGLGRAQYF,TGTGCCAGCAGCCCCCTTACCGGGCTCGGGCGGGCCCAGTACTTC
TRBJ2-7,-,TRBV28,-,CASRRGDTSYEQYF,TGTGCCAGCAGACGGGGGGACACTTCCTACGAGCAGTACTTC
TRBJ1-1,-,TRBV5-6,TRBD1,CASRNDRGGTEAFF,TGTGCCAGCAGGAACGACAGGGGTGGGACTGAAGCTTTCTTT
TRBJ1-2,once,TRBV4-2,-,CASSQETGGYTF,TGTGCCAGCAGCCAAGAAACCGGTGGCTACACCTTC
TRBJ2-7,once,TRBV5-8,-,CASSLVVSGRSSYEQYF,TGTGCCAGCAGCTTGGTAGTCTCAGGCCGAAGCTCCTACGAGCAGTACTTC
TRBJ1-5,few,TRBV4-1,-,CASSQAGRGDQPQHF,TGCGCCAGCAGCCAAGCAGGCCGGGGGGATCAGCCCCAGCATTTT
TRBJ1-1,-,TRBV7-8,-,CASSTILRRAGGTNTEAFF,TGTGCCAGCAGCACTATACTCCGCAGGGCCGGGGGGACGAACACTGAAGCTTTCTTT
TRBJ2-1,-,TRBV5-1,TRBD2,CASSLERGSSYNEQFF,TGCGCCAGCAGCTTGGAGCGGGGGAGCTCCTACAATGAGCAGTTCTTC
TRBJ2-5,-,TRBV5-1,TRBD1,CASSLGRDRGSLGETQYF,TGCGCCAGCAGCTTGGGGCGGGACAGGGGCTCTCTGGGGGAGACCCAGTACTTC
TRBJ2-2,-,TRBV27,TRBD1,CASSLTGGMGELFF,TGTGCCAGCAGTTTGACAGGGGGCATGGGGGAGCTGTTTTTT
TRBJ1-5,-,TRBV5-1,-,CASSLQGGQPQHF,TGCGCCAGCAGCCTTCAGGGAGGTCAGCCCCAGCATTTT
TRBJ2-3,-,TRBV2,-,CASSEMGQGGDTQYF,TGTGCCAGCAGTGAAATGGGACAAGGAGGTGATACGCAGTATTTT
TRBJ1-2,-,TRBV29-1,-,CSVADGDYGYTF,TGCAGCGTTGCCGACGGGGACTATGGCTACACCTTC
TRBJ2-2,-,TRBV24-1,-,CATSDTRLGNAGELFF,TGTGCCACCAGTGATACGCGACTCGGGAACGCCGGGGAGCTGTTTTTT
TRBJ1-5,-,TRBV7-2,-,CASSTQGGLSNQPQHF,TGTGCCAGCAGCACCCAGGGAGGCTTAAGCAATCAGCCCCAGCATTTT
TRBJ1-5,-,TRBV27,-,CASSSGGRPQHF,TGTGCCAGCAGTAGCGGGGGGAGGCCCCAGCATTTT
TRBJ2-2,-,TRBV4-1,-,CASSPALAPNTGELFF,TGCGCCAGCAGCCCCGCCTTAGCACCGAACACCGGGGAGCTGTTTTTT
TRBJ1-4,once,TRBV5-1,-,CASSLEGDREKLFF,TGCGCCAGCAGCTTGGAAGGGGATAGAGAAAAACTGTTTTTT
TRBJ1-2,few,TRBV29-1,-,CSVVNRHSF,TGCAGCGTTGTAAACAGACATAGCTTC
TRBJ1-3,-,TRBV11-2,-,CASSPTPTGLQGNTIYF,TGTGCCAGCAGCCCTACCCCCACAGGGCTACAGGGAAACACCATATATTTT
TRBJ1-1,-,TRBV5-4,-,CASSLAGNTEAFF,TGTGCCAGCAGCTTGGCGGGGAACACTGAAGCTTTCTTT
TRBJ1-4,-,TRBV5-1,TRBD1,CASSPGTDIYTNEKLFF,TGCGCCAGCAGCCCCGGGACAGATATTTATACCAATGAAAAACTGTTTTTT
TRBJ2-2,-,TRBV3-1/TRBV3-2,TRBD2,CASSQVPPSGPNTGELFF,TGTGCCAGCAGCCAAGTCCCCCCTAGCGGGCCGAACACCGGGGAGCTGTTTTTT
TRBJ1-2,-,TRBV11-3,TRBD1,CASSLSRTGDYGYTF,TGTGCCAGCAGCTTAAGCAGGACAGGGGACTATGGCTACACCTTC
TRBJ2-3,-,TRBV5-1,TRBD2,CASSLTGRATDTQYF,TGCGCCAGCAGCTTGACCGGGAGGGCCACAGATACGCAGTATTTT
TRBJ2-7,-,TRBV19,TRBD2,CASSSTTSGSIYEQYF,TGTGCCAGTAGTTCCACGACTAGCGGGAGTATCTACGAGCAGTACTTC
TRBJ1-2,-,TRBV25-1,-,CASSEYGNLRGYTF,TGTGCCAGCAGTGAATATGGCAACCTTCGTGGCTACACCTTC